This TCR beta chain was identified in a study of cytomegalovirus exposure and HLA in healthy donors. The study, taken as a whole, reports: Apart from CMV serostatus, no immune exposure information was available. Accurate predictions that matched the HLA-A and HLA-B alleles of most subjects were reportedly made from TCR beta sequences. HLA alleles were associated with roughly 15,000 TCR beta sequences in a later analysis at 0.05 false discovery rate.

Primers included in the PCR were 60 Vbeta and 13 Jbeta primers. The protocol was immunoSEQ multiplex PCR, while the TCRdb copy is restricted to in-frame clones and leaves out a portion. This table holds roughly 180,000 clones, more than 65% found once. On this clone: Its target is not known.

The sequenced sample was PBMCs. The sequence came from a female donor in good health and CMV-seronegative.

CDR3 coding DNA: TGTGCCACCAGCGAGCAGGGGGCCGGGGAGACCCAGTACTTC. The encoded protein is CATSEQGAGETQYF. V usage is TRBV15 and J usage is TRBJ2-5, with 8 bases matching TRBD1. V was clipped by 5 bases and J by 5 bases; unmatched bases: 7. CDR3 length: 14 residues. Germline V gene lookup returns CDR1 LNHNV and CDR2 YYDKDF (reference sequence).